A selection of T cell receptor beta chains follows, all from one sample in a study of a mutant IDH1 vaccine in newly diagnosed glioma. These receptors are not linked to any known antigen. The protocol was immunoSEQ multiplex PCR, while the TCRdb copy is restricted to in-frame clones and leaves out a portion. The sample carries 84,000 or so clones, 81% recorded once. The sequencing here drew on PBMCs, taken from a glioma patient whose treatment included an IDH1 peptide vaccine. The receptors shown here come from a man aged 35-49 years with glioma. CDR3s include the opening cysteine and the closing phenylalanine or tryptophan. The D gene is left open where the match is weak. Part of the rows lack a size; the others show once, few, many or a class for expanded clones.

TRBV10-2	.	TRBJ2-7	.	CASSESGQLPYEQYF	TGCGCCAGCAGTGAGTCGGGTCAGCTTCCCTACGAGCAGTACTTC
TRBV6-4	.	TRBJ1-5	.	CASSVDTNQPQHF	TGTGCCAGCAGTGTGGACACAAATCAGCCCCAGCATTTT
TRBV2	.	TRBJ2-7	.	CASSDAGAYEQYF	TGTGCCAGCAGTGATGCAGGAGCCTACGAGCAGTACTTC
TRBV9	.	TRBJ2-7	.	CASSVLPGPDYEQYF	TGTGCCAGCAGCGTATTGCCGGGACCTGACTACGAGCAGTACTTC
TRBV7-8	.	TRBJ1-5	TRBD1	CASSLQGAPYQPQHF	TGTGCCAGCAGCCTACAGGGGGCGCCTTATCAGCCCCAGCATTTT
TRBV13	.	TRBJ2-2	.	CASLVGRRNTGELFF	TGTGCCAGCCTTGTTGGGCGGAGGAACACCGGGGAGCTGTTTTTT
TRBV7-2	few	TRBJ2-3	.	CASSFVRADTQYF	TGTGCCAGCAGCTTCGTGAGGGCGGATACGCAGTATTTT
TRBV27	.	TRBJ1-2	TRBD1	CASRTLQGGYGYTF	TGTGCCAGCAGGACACTCCAGGGGGGCTATGGCTACACCTTC
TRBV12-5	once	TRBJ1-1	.	CASGIAKGLNTEAFF	TGTGCTAGTGGTATCGCCAAGGGGCTGAACACTGAAGCTTTCTTT
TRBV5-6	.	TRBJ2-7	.	CASSPPSGSSTYEQYF	TGTGCCAGCAGCCCCCCTTCGGGCTCATCTACCTACGAGCAGTACTTC
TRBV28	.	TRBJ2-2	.	CASSLGTNTGELFF	TGTGCCAGCAGTTTGGGTACGAACACCGGGGAGCTGTTTTTT
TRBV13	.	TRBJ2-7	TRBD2	CASSRISGRESSYEQYF	TGTGCCAGCAGCCGAATTAGCGGGAGGGAGAGCTCCTACGAGCAGTACTTC
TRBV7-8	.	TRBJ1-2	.	CASTPTGTRYGYTF	TGTGCCAGCACCCCTACCGGGACTCGATATGGCTACACCTTC
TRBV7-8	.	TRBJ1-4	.	CASSLLRDGKLFF	TGTGCCAGCAGCTTATTAAGGGACGGAAAACTGTTTTTT
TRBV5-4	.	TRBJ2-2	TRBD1	CASSPGQAPGGELFF	TGTGCCAGCAGCCCAGGACAGGCTCCCGGCGGGGAGCTGTTTTTT
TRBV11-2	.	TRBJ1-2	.	CASSPSRRRGVLWGGYTF	TGTGCCAGCAGCCCGAGTCGCCGGAGAGGGGTATTGTGGGGTGGCTACACCTTC
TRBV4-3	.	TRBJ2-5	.	CASSQEIVQETQYF	TGCGCCAGCAGCCAAGAAATAGTTCAAGAGACCCAGTACTTC
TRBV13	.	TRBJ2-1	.	CASSQIRGRISYNEQFF	TGTGCCAGCAGCCAGATAAGGGGACGAATTTCGTACAATGAGCAGTTCTTC
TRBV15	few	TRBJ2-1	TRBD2	CATGRLAGGHEQFF	TGTGCCACCGGCCGACTAGCGGGAGGGCATGAGCAGTTCTTC
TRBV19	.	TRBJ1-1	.	CASSTLRGTEAFF	TGTGCCAGTAGTACCTTGCGGGGCACTGAAGCTTTCTTT
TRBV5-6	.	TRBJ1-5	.	CASSLFQGSNQPQHF	TGTGCCAGCAGCTTGTTCCAGGGGAGCAATCAGCCCCAGCATTTT
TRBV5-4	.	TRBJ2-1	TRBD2	CASSSKRGGVNEQFF	TGTGCCAGCAGCTCGAAGCGGGGGGGTGTCAATGAGCAGTTCTTC
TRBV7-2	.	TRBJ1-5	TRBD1	CASSLQGVGNQPQHF	TGTGCCAGCAGCTTACAGGGGGTGGGCAATCAGCCCCAGCATTTT
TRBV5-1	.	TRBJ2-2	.	CASSLWLVGTGELFF	TGCGCCAGCAGCTTGTGGCTAGTGGGCACCGGGGAGCTGTTTTTT
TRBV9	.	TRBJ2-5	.	CASSTQLSPAETQYF	TGTGCCAGCAGCACCCAGTTGAGTCCGGCGGAGACCCAGTACTTC
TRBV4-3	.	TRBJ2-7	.	CASSQVYPGSYEQYF	TGCGCCAGCAGCCAAGTCTACCCGGGATCCTACGAGCAGTACTTC
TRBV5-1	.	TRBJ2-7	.	CASSLRDSYEQYF	TGCGCCAGCAGTCTCAGGGATTCGTACGAGCAGTACTTC
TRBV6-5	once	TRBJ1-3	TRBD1	CASSYVRGVSGNTIYF	TGTGCCAGCAGTTACGTCAGGGGGGTCTCTGGAAACACCATATATTTT
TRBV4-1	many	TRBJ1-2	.	CASSQGGVRVGYGYTF	TGCGCCAGCAGCCAAGGAGGGGTACGGGTTGGCTATGGCTACACCTTC
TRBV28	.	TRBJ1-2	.	CASSPALGGYTF	TGTGCCAGCAGCCCCGCCCTCGGAGGCTACACCTTC
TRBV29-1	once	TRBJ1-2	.	CSVEYSPRGYTF	TGCAGCGTTGAATACTCCCCTCGGGGCTACACCTTC
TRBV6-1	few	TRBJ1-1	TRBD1	CASSEVGTGGRAFF	TGTGCCAGCAGTGAAGTGGGGACAGGGGGCAGAGCTTTCTTT
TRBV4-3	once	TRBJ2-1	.	CASSQDRPVWRDLYNEQFF	TGCGCCAGCAGCCAAGACAGGCCCGTGTGGCGGGATTTATACAATGAGCAGTTCTTC
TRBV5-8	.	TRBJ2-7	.	CASRLEAGQPSYEQYF	TGTGCCAGCAGACTGGAAGCCGGACAGCCCTCCTACGAGCAGTACTTC
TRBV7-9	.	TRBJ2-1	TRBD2	CASSLPLRGDEQFF	TGTGCCAGCAGCTTGCCCCTGCGGGGGGATGAGCAGTTCTTC
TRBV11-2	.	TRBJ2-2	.	CASSLRFSGSTGELFF	TGTGCCAGCAGCTTAAGGTTCAGCGGATCTACCGGGGAGCTGTTTTTT
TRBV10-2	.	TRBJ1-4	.	CASSEGATNEKLFF	TGCGCCAGCAGTGAAGGCGCAACTAATGAAAAACTGTTTTTT
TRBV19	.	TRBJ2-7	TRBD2	CASSIRAPLLAGVTYEQYF	TGTGCCAGTAGTATAAGAGCCCCACTATTGGCGGGAGTAACGTACGAGCAGTACTTC
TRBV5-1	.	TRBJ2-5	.	CASSSNGQETQYF	TGCGCCAGCAGCTCGAATGGTCAAGAGACCCAGTACTTC
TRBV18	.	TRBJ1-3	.	CASSPAGVGNTIYF	TGTGCCAGCTCACCGGCAGGGGTTGGAAACACCATATATTTT
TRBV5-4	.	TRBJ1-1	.	CASSLVAPNTEAFF	TGTGCCAGCAGCCTTGTGGCCCCCAACACTGAAGCTTTCTTT
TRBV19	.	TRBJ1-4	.	CASSRRAEKLFF	TGTGCCAGTAGTCGTCGGGCTGAAAAACTGTTTTTT
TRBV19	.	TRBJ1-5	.	CASSKYRVNQPQHF	TGTGCCAGTAGTAAATACAGGGTAAATCAGCCCCAGCATTTT
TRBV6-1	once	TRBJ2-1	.	CASSETASRNEQFF	TGTGCCAGCAGTGAAACAGCGTCTAGGAATGAGCAGTTCTTC
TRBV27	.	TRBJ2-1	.	CASSTLGRVVHNEQFF	TGTGCCAGCAGCACCCTGGGCAGGGTTGTCCACAATGAGCAGTTCTTC
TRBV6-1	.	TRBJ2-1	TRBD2	CASNGLAGGYNEQFF	TGTGCCAGCAATGGACTAGCGGGGGGATACAATGAGCAGTTCTTC
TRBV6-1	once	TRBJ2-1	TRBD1	CASSETGQGQYNEQFF	TGTGCCAGCAGTGAAACCGGACAGGGGCAGTACAATGAGCAGTTCTTC
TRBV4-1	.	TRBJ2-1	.	CASSESAGNPYNEQFF	TGCGCCAGCAGCGAAAGCGCGGGCAACCCCTACAATGAGCAGTTCTTC
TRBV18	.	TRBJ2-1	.	CASSPRRGQHNEQFF	TGTGCCAGCTCACCAAGACGGGGGCAGCACAATGAGCAGTTCTTC
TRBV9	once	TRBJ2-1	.	CASSVMASESSYNEQFF	TGTGCCAGCAGCGTAATGGCTAGCGAAAGCTCCTACAATGAGCAGTTCTTC
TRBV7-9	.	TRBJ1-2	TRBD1	CASSSDRGQLERNYGYTF	TGTGCCAGCAGCTCCGACAGGGGGCAGTTGGAAAGGAACTATGGCTACACCTTC
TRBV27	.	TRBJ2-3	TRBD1	CASSKRTGGGPDTQYF	TGTGCCAGCAGTAAACGGACAGGGGGCGGCCCAGATACGCAGTATTTT
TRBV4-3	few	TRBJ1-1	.	CASSQDDATGTEAFF	TGCGCCAGCAGCCAAGACGACGCAACAGGGACTGAAGCTTTCTTT
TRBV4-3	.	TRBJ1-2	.	CASSQDWTGGYTF	TGCGCCAGCAGCCAAGATTGGACCGGGGGCTACACCTTC
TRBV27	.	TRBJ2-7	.	CASSLTGRPYLREQYF	TGTGCCAGCAGTTTAACAGGTCGGCCGTACCTACGCGAGCAGTACTTC
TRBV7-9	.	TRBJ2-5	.	CASSFHRRTEQETQYF	TGTGCCAGCAGTTTTCACAGAAGGACGGAACAAGAGACCCAGTACTTC
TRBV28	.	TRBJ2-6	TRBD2	CASSLWGLAGLGGSGANVLTF	TGTGCCAGCAGTTTATGGGGACTAGCGGGATTGGGAGGCTCTGGGGCCAACGTCCTGACTTTC
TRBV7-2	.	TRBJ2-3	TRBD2	CASSLVASGGVADTQYF	TGTGCCAGCAGCTTAGTGGCTAGCGGGGGGGTAGCAGATACGCAGTATTTT
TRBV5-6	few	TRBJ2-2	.	CASSLGPILLTGELFF	TGTGCCAGCAGCTTGGGGCCTATATTATTAACCGGGGAGCTGTTTTTT